Each of the 28 T cell receptor beta chains below was sequenced from the same sample in a study of metastatic and nonmetastatic thyroid tumors. Patients underwent thyroid surgery, and none had received any treatment before it. TCRdb reprocessed the PCR reads using MiXCR. Among 30,000 to 45,000 clones listed, around 20% were seen once. Sequenced sample: blood. These receptors all stem from a female donor with papillary thyroid cancer or a benign thyroid nodule (not recorded which). Some clones in this sample may be carry-over from other donors' samples.

The CDR3 nucleotides are TGTGCCAGCAGCTTAGGGACAGGAACCTACGAGCAGTACTTC. This translates into CASSLGTGTYEQYF. The chain couples TRBV7-2 to TRBJ2-7, with 7 bases identical to TRBD1. Germline-derived CDR1 and CDR2 are SGHTA and FQGNSA. The CDR3 has 14 amino acids. The trim removed 1 base at V and 2 bases at J, leaving 2 bases unmatched. Full variable domain (missing parts from reference TRBV7-2 and TRBJ2-7): GAGVSQSPSNKVTEKGKDVELRCDPISGHTALYWYRQSLGQGLEFLIYFQGNSAPDKSGLPSDRFSAERTGGSVSTLTIQRTQQEDSAVYLCASSLGTGTYEQYFGPGTRLTVT.

This clone appeared a few times. The rearrangement uses TRBV12-3 or TRBV12-4 and TRBJ2-2; 7 nucleotides line up with TRBD1. The V gene end was trimmed by 6 bases and the J gene end by 5 bases; junction bases not matched to a gene: 9. The CDR3 is made up of 15 amino acids. In nucleotides, the CDR3 is TGTGCCAGCAGCCCTGGGGCAGGGGGAACCGGGGAGCTGTTTTTT. Translating it yields CASSPGAGGTGELFF.

Many counts were recorded for this clone. The chain recombines TRBV19 with TRBJ1-2, with D maybe TRBD1 (5 bases). The CDR3 is 16 residues long. V shed 7 bases and J shed 4 bases, with 22 bases lying between them. The germline CDR1 and CDR2 sequences are LNHDA and SQIVND (reference sequence). The CDR3 sequence: CASTGSREGLGYGYTF. CDR3 coding DNA: TGTGCCAGTACCGGAAGCAGGGAGGGATTAGGCTATGGCTACACCTTC.

Ten or more counts support this clone. This chain uses TRBV7-9 with TRBJ1-3; D call uncertain. Trimming pared 5 bases from V and 0 bases from J, leaving 11 bases between. The CDR3 has 15 residues. Germline V gene lookup returns CDR1 SEHNR and CDR2 FQNEAQ (reference sequence). CDR3 residues: CASSPGPTSGNTIYF. In nucleotides, the CDR3 is TGTGCCAGCAGCCCTGGGCCAACCTCTGGAAACACCATATATTTT.

The sample holds a few counts of this clone. A read error may be the cause here, since a much bigger clone is one base away. The chain carries TRBV6-2 or TRBV6-3 and TRBJ1-2; D is unclear. Germline lookup yields CDR1 MNHEY and CDR2 SVGEGT. This CDR3 contains 13 residues. V lost 6 bases, J lost 8 bases, and 16 bases lay in between. In DNA form, the CDR3 reads TGTGCCAGCAGCTTAGTTGCTCGGGAGGGCTACACCTTC. Translating it yields CASSLVAREGYTF.

The table lists this clone with many counts. The chain carries TRBV30 and TRBJ1-3, with D tentatively TRBD1 (6 bases). CDR3 length equals 16 residues. Germline V CDR1 and CDR2: GTSNPN, SVGIG (reference sequence). Trimming cost V 0 bases and J 0 bases, with 12 bases left between them. Here the CDR3 reads CAWSVRGGPSGNTIYF. DNA for the CDR3: TGTGCCTGGAGTGTACGCGGGGGGCCCTCTGGAAACACCATATATTTT.

The V call is TRBV9, the J call TRBJ2-7; possible D gene TRBD2, 6 bases. Germline V CDR1 and CDR2: SGDLS, YYNGEE. Deletions cut 3 bases from V and 6 bases from J, with 19 bases between. The CDR3 runs 15 residues. The CDR3 region is CASSEEGRPDGEQYF. The CDR3 region has the DNA TGTGCCAGCAGCGAGGAGGGGCGGCCTGACGGCGAGCAGTACTTC.

This clone was observed many times. The chain joins TRBV6-1 to TRBJ1-2; 10 nucleotides match TRBD1. With V trimmed by 6 bases and J by 8 bases, 6 bases remained unmatched. This CDR3 comprises 13 residues. Germline assignment: CDR1 MNHNS and CDR2 SASEGT. CDR3 DNA sequence: TGTGCCAGCAGACCCGGGACAGGGGACGGCTACACCTTC. Its translation: CASRPGTGDGYTF.

This clone was seen many times. The CDR3 sequence is CASSSSAGGYNEQFF. The CDR3, as DNA: TGTGCCAGCAGTTCTAGCGCAGGCGGCTACAATGAGCAGTTCTTC. The chain carries TRBV6-1 and TRBJ2-1, with a weak D call TRBD2 (6 bases). Germline-derived CDR1 and CDR2 are MNHNS and SASEGT. The CDR3 is 15 amino acids. V was clipped by 5 bases and J by 3 bases, with 14 bases between them.

As concerns this clone: A read error is possible here, since a much larger clone lies one base away. J is TRBJ2-4 and V is TRBV11-2, with 7 bases fitting TRBD2. This CDR3 spans 15 amino acids. CDR1 SGHAT and CDR2 FQNNGV come from the germline V gene. For the CDR3, the DNA is TGTGCCAGCAGCCGGGAGGCCATAGCCCAAAACATTCAGTACTTC. Encoded protein: CASSREAIAQNIQYF. Looking up the rest from reference TRBV11-2 and TRBJ2-4 gives the full variable domain: EAGVAQSPRYKIIEKRQSVAFWCNPISGHATLYWYQQILGQGPKLLIQFQNNGVVDDSQLPKDRFSAERLKGVDSTLKIQPAKLEDSAVYLCASSREAIAQNIQYFGAGTRLSVL.

This clone was observed at least ten times. The chain recombines TRBV11-1 with TRBJ2-3, with TRBD2 matching 12 bases. V was pared by 5 bases and J by 3 bases, with 9 bases of the junction left unmatched. Germline V gene lookup returns CDR1 SGHAT and CDR2 FQDESV (reference sequence). The CDR3 is made up of 17 amino acids. In DNA, the CDR3 is TGTGCCAGCAGCGTCGGGGCTAGCGGGGGGGCGACAGATACGCAGTATTTT. It is translated as CASSVGASGGATDTQYF.

This clone appeared a few times. V is TRBV12-3 or TRBV12-4 and J is TRBJ1-2; no clear D. The V and J ends lost 4 bases and 6 bases respectively, with 6 bases between them. The CDR3 runs to 11 residues. CDR3 in amino acids: CASSSRHGYTF. CDR3 sequence (DNA): TGTGCCAGCAGTTCCCGCCATGGCTACACCTTC.

A few counts support this clone. One end of the junction does not line up with germline, which may come from a read error. J is TRBJ1-2 and V is TRBV28; TRBD1 aligns across 10 bases. This CDR3 has 15 amino acids. CDR1 is MDHEN and CDR2 is SYDVKM in the germline V gene. In DNA form, the CDR3 reads TGTGCCAGCAGTTCCGGGACAGGGGCTAAATATGGCTACACATTC. Translation gives CASSSGTGAKYGYTF.

V usage is TRBV7-8 and J usage is TRBJ1-5; 8 nucleotides line up with TRBD1. Germline trimming cut 5 bases from V and 5 bases from J; bases unmatched to any gene: 8. CDR3 length: 15 residues. Germline CDR1 is SGHVS and CDR2 is FQNEAQ. In DNA form, the CDR3 reads TGTGCCAGCAGCCTCAGGGGGCTTGCGGATCAGCCCCAGCATTTT. This codes for CASSLRGLADQPQHF. Drawing the rest from reference TRBV7-8 and TRBJ1-5, the complete variable domain is GAGVSQSPRYKVAKRGQDVALRCDPISGHVSLFWYQQALGQGPEFLTYFQNEAQLDKSGLPSDRFFAERPEGSVSTLKIQRTQQEDSAVYLCASSLRGLADQPQHFGDGTRLSIL.

The sample holds many counts of this clone. This chain joins TRBV30 and TRBJ1-3; D is ambiguous. The CDR3 sequence is 13 residues long. CDR1 GTSNPN and CDR2 SVGIG come from the germline V gene (reference sequence). The germline V and J ends were trimmed by 4 bases and 2 bases, with 9 bases remaining between them. The CDR3 DNA reads as TGTGCCTGGACTCCCCTAACTGGAAACACCATATATTTT. This sequence encodes CAWTPLTGNTIYF.

The table lists this clone with many counts. This rearrangement joins TRBV10-3 to TRBJ1-1; unclear D gene. The CDR3 has 13 residues. Trimming took 6 bases from V and 1 from J, leaving 9 bases between them. CDR1 is ENHRY, CDR2 SYGVKD, per germline. The CDR3 region has the DNA TGTGCCATCAGCGAGACGCCGAACACTGAAGCTTTCTTT. This codes for CAISETPNTEAFF.

By proportion, this clone is medium-sized. The chain carries TRBV6-1 and TRBJ2-7; 7 bases line up with TRBD1. The CDR3 spans 14 residues. The germline gives CDR1 MNHNS, CDR2 SASEGT. With 2 bases clipped from V and 6 bases from J, the junction kept 7 bases outside the gene matches. The CDR3 sequence is CASSEIDRVGEQYF. In nucleotides, the CDR3 is TGTGCCAGCAGTGAAATTGACAGGGTGGGCGAGCAGTACTTC.

This clone was seen at least ten times. The chain employs TRBV11-3 and TRBJ2-1; 8 bases match TRBD2. This CDR3 spans 15 amino acids. V was pared by 5 bases and J by 8 bases, with 11 bases of the junction left unmatched. Germline V gives CDR1 SGHNT, CDR2 YENEEA. The CDR3 reads CASSPGEREWDEQFF. For the CDR3, the DNA is TGTGCCAGCAGCCCTGGGGAGCGGGAGTGGGATGAGCAGTTCTTC.

The sample holds many counts of this clone. Other nucleotide sequences from this sample produce the same CDR3. The chain uses TRBV18 and TRBJ1-5; no clear D gene. This CDR3 has 14 residues. V lost 3 bases and J 4 bases, leaving 10 bases between the germline ends. Germline assignment: CDR1 KGHSH and CDR2 LQKENI. The CDR3 region has the DNA TGTGCCAGCTCACCTTTGAGGGCGAATCAGCCCCAGCATTTT. Its protein product is CASSPLRANQPQHF.

With regard to this clone: A much larger clone lies a single base off, so this may be a read error. V is TRBV5-4 and J is TRBJ2-1; D remains ambiguous. Germline V gene lookup returns CDR1 SGHNT and CDR2 YYREEE (reference sequence). This CDR3 region has 13 residues. For the CDR3, the DNA is TGTGCCAGCAGCTTCAGCCCCTACAATGAGCAGTTATTC. Translating it yields CASSFSPYNEQLF.

Only one count was recorded for this clone. This may stem from a read error, because a much larger clone lies one nucleotide away. The same CDR3 is also encoded by other DNA sequences in this sample. The CDR3 spells CASSPESGGGLTGELFF. The CDR3 nucleotides are TGTGCCAGCAGCCCAGAGTCCGGAGGGGGACTAACCGGGGAGTTGTTTTTT. The chain couples TRBV3-1 to TRBJ2-2; possible D gene TRBD2, 7 bases. CDR3 length equals 17 residues. Germline loops: CDR1 LGHDT, CDR2 YNNKEL (reference sequence).

This clone has a handful of counts. An end of the junction differs from the germline gene, which may be a read error. The chain recombines TRBV24-1 with TRBJ1-5, with unresolved D. This CDR3 is 15 amino acids long. Germline V gives CDR1 KGHDR, CDR2 SFDVKD. CDR3 amino acids: CAARPVPESNQPQHF. The CDR3 DNA is TGTGCCGCCAGACCGGTTCCGGAGAGCAATCAGCCCCAGCATTTT.

This clone was seen only a few times. The junction does not match germline at one end; this may be a read error. DNA of the CDR3: TGTGCCATCAGTGGTGACAGCTATGGCTACACCTTC. The encoded protein is CAISGDSYGYTF. The chain carries TRBV25-1 and TRBJ1-2; weak D call: TRBD1 (5 bases). Germline CDR1 MGHDK, CDR2 SYGVNS. The CDR3 covers 12 residues.

This clone was counted ten times or more. The gene calls are TRBV27 and TRBJ2-7, with D perhaps matching TRBD1 (8 bases). Deletions cut 5 bases from V and 4 bases from J, with 24 bases between. CDR1 and CDR2 (germline): MNHEY, SMNVEV (reference sequence). The length of the CDR3 is 17 residues. The DNA for the CDR3 is TGTGCCAGCAGTACCCTATATAACAAACAGGGGGGGTACGAGCAGTACTTC. It encodes CASSTLYNKQGGYEQYF.

This clone has ten or more counts. The chain uses TRBV12-3 or TRBV12-4 and TRBJ2-2; D remains unclear. V was pared by 5 bases and J by 0 bases, with 10 bases between. CDR3 size: 15 residues. Here the CDR3 DNA reads TGTGCCAGCAGTGTGTTACTACCGAACACCGGGGAGCTGTTTTTT. It yields the protein CASSVLLPNTGELFF.

This clone is medium-sized (0.01 to 0.1%) in the sample. The chain has TRBV6-1 and TRBJ2-7, with D perhaps matching TRBD1 or TRBD2 (5 bases each). Germline lookup yields CDR1 MNHNS and CDR2 SASEGT. V lost 5 bases and J 3 bases, leaving 14 bases between the germline ends. This CDR3 is 14 amino acids long. CDR3 bases: TGTGCCAGCAGTTCCCGGGACCTCAACTACGAGCAGTACTTC. Amino acids: CASSSRDLNYEQYF.

At least ten counts were recorded for this clone. A much larger clone lies a single base off, so this may be a read error. The rearrangement joins TRBV5-1 to TRBJ2-7; a weak D match, TRBD1 (6 bases). This CDR3 has 14 amino acids. Germline V CDR1 and CDR2: SGHRS, YFSETQ. CDR3 nucleotides: TGCGCCAGCAGCTTCGGACCACAGGGTTACGAGCGGTACTTC. It is translated as CASSFGPQGYERYF.

The table lists this clone with many counts. The chain uses TRBV28 and TRBJ2-5, with 8 bases aligning to TRBD1. CDR3 size: 13 residues. Germline CDR1 and CDR2: MDHEN and SYDVKM. Trimming took 10 bases from V and 3 from J; bases not matched to a gene: 7. The CDR3 sequence: CATADREEETQYF. The CDR3 DNA follows: TGTGCCACCGCGGACAGGGAGGAAGAGACCCAGTACTTC.